Listed below are T cell receptor beta chains from one sample, sequenced in a study of control samples from healthy donors and cancer patients. Assay used: immunoSEQ multiplex PCR; TCRdb lists only in-frame clones, some missing. The sample gives about 58,000 clones, around 87% of which show up once; 12% is in the top ten. The sample consisted of PBMCs. The source is a woman in her sixties or seventies with lung cancer. The CDR3 runs from the conserved cysteine through the conserved F or W. A D gene is named only where the DNA matches it firmly. The size field is filled for only some rows; it gives once, few, many or a size class.

V gene: TRBV28
J gene: TRBJ1-5
D gene: TRBD1
clone size: -
CDR3 DNA: TGTGCCAGCAGTTTCATACAGGGGCCCCAGCCCCAGCATTTT
CDR3 protein: CASSFIQGPQPQHF

V gene: TRBV11-2
J gene: TRBJ2-6
D gene: TRBD2
clone size: -
CDR3 DNA: TGTGCCAGCAGCTCTGAGCGGGGGAGTACTGGGGCCAACGTCCTGACTTTC
CDR3 protein: CASSSERGSTGANVLTF

V gene: TRBV2
J gene: TRBJ2-7
D gene: -
clone size: -
CDR3 DNA: TGTGCCAGCAAGCGTTCGCGGGGAGTCTTGATTAGGGACGAGCAGTACTTC
CDR3 protein: CASKRSRGVLIRDEQYF

V gene: TRBV23-1
J gene: TRBJ2-1
D gene: -
clone size: -
CDR3 DNA: TGCGCCCGCCCGGAGCAGTTCTTC
CDR3 protein: CARPEQFF

V gene: TRBV10-2
J gene: TRBJ1-5
D gene: -
clone size: once
CDR3 DNA: TGCGCCAGCAGGGGGGCAGAACCCAATCAGCCCCAGCATTTT
CDR3 protein: CASRGAEPNQPQHF

V gene: TRBV3-1/TRBV3-2
J gene: TRBJ1-4
D gene: -
clone size: -
CDR3 DNA: TGTGCCAGCAGCCTCCGCGGGGACGGGGCGCAAGGAGAAAAACTGTTTTTT
CDR3 protein: CASSLRGDGAQGEKLFF

V gene: TRBV2
J gene: TRBJ1-2
D gene: -
clone size: -
CDR3 DNA: TGTGCCAGCAGTGTAACGGAGCGACGGGATGGCTACACCTTC
CDR3 protein: CASSVTERRDGYTF

V gene: TRBV5-4
J gene: TRBJ2-7
D gene: TRBD2
clone size: -
CDR3 DNA: TGTGCCAGCAGCTTGGCCCAGCGGGAGGACGAGCAGTACTTC
CDR3 protein: CASSLAQREDEQYF

V gene: TRBV11-2
J gene: TRBJ1-2
D gene: -
clone size: once
CDR3 DNA: TGTGCCAGCAGCTTAGAACCCGAGGACTATGGCTACACCTTC
CDR3 protein: CASSLEPEDYGYTF

V gene: TRBV7-7
J gene: TRBJ2-5
D gene: -
clone size: once
CDR3 DNA: TGTGCTAGCAGCTTATCTAGGGGGCAAGAGACCCAGTACTTC
CDR3 protein: CASSLSRGQETQYF

V gene: TRBV7-8
J gene: TRBJ2-2
D gene: -
clone size: -
CDR3 DNA: TGTGCCAGCAGCTTAGGGTTAGGGCGCATAAGCGGGGAGCTGTTTTTT
CDR3 protein: CASSLGLGRISGELFF

V gene: TRBV29-1
J gene: TRBJ2-2
D gene: TRBD1
clone size: -
CDR3 DNA: TGCAGCGTAGTACAGGGGGCGGGAGACGGGGAGCTGTTTTTT
CDR3 protein: CSVVQGAGDGELFF

V gene: TRBV7-9
J gene: TRBJ2-7
D gene: -
clone size: -
CDR3 DNA: TGTGCCAGCAGCTTAGCGCTTGGGCTTAGCGAGCAGTACTTC
CDR3 protein: CASSLALGLSEQYF

V gene: TRBV5-4
J gene: TRBJ1-4
D gene: -
clone size: -
CDR3 DNA: TGTGCCAGCAGCTTGGATGTGGGGAAACTGTTTTTT
CDR3 protein: CASSLDVGKLFF

V gene: TRBV3-1/TRBV3-2
J gene: TRBJ1-2
D gene: -
clone size: -
CDR3 DNA: TGTGCCAGCAGGAGAACCTTCAGTGCGCATGGCTACACCTTC
CDR3 protein: CASRRTFSAHGYTF

V gene: TRBV5-1
J gene: TRBJ1-1
D gene: -
clone size: -
CDR3 DNA: TGCGCCAGCAGCTCCCAGACGAACACTGAAGCTTTCTTT
CDR3 protein: CASSSQTNTEAFF

V gene: TRBV11-2
J gene: TRBJ1-6
D gene: TRBD1
clone size: -
CDR3 DNA: TGTGCCAGCAGCTCCCAAGGACAGGGGGCGGTTCCCCTCCACTTT
CDR3 protein: CASSSQGQGAVPLHF

V gene: TRBV5-1
J gene: TRBJ2-3
D gene: TRBD2
clone size: -
CDR3 DNA: TGCGCCAGCAGCCCTGGACTAGCGGGGACCACAGATACGCAGTATTTT
CDR3 protein: CASSPGLAGTTDTQYF

V gene: TRBV5-8
J gene: TRBJ2-1
D gene: TRBD2
clone size: once
CDR3 DNA: TGTGCCAGCAGCTCGAGGTCGGTATCGGGGGTCCTAGCGGGAGGCTCTGAGCAGTTCTTC
CDR3 protein: CASSSRSVSGVLAGGSEQFF

V gene: TRBV4-1
J gene: TRBJ1-2
D gene: -
clone size: -
CDR3 DNA: TGCGCCAGCAGCCAAGTTGAGGCAGGAAAGTGGAATGGCTACACCTTC
CDR3 protein: CASSQVEAGKWNGYTF

V gene: TRBV6-5
J gene: TRBJ2-7
D gene: -
clone size: -
CDR3 DNA: TGTGCCAGCAGGTCCTCCGGTGGCGAGCAGTACTTC
CDR3 protein: CASRSSGGEQYF

V gene: TRBV28
J gene: TRBJ1-6
D gene: -
clone size: -
CDR3 DNA: TGTGCCAGCAGTTTGGCCCCTTATTCACCCCTCCACTTT
CDR3 protein: CASSLAPYSPLHF

V gene: TRBV11-3
J gene: TRBJ1-6
D gene: -
clone size: -
CDR3 DNA: TGTGCCAGCAGCAAGGACGGGAATTCACCCCTCCACTTT
CDR3 protein: CASSKDGNSPLHF